The clone carrying this T cell receptor (beta chain) was counted a few times. Its antigen is as yet unknown. This record comes from a study of T cell repertoires in cytomegalovirus infection. Across the whole study: Recently identified HLA-C-restricted CMV epitopes were used, and well-studied HLA-B-restricted CMV epitopes were used as well. Public TCR beta signatures indicated both CMV infection and matching HLA type.

Unmatched junction bases numbered 4, after V lost 5 bases and J lost 4 bases. Germline CDR1 LNHDA, CDR2 SQIVND (reference sequence). The CDR3 consists of 16 residues. Findings and caveats of the study: It was HLA-C-restricted CMV-specific TCR beta clonotypes that dominated the response ex vivo.

One entry per CDR3 protein results from TCRdb running MiXCR on the reads. This table has some 320,000 distinct CDR3 sequences, under 35% appearing once. The rearrangement joins TRBV19 to TRBJ2-4; 14 bases are a match to TRBD2. This specimen was cultured PBMCs, taken from culture after CMV antigen stimulation. The TCR sequence derives from a human donor in good health (CMV status not recorded). Some clones in this sample may be carry-over from other donors' samples. The chain's CDR3 is CASSPWTSGGKNIQYF. CDR3 DNA: TGTGCCAGTAGTCCGTGGACTAGCGGGGGGAAAAACATTCAGTACTTC.